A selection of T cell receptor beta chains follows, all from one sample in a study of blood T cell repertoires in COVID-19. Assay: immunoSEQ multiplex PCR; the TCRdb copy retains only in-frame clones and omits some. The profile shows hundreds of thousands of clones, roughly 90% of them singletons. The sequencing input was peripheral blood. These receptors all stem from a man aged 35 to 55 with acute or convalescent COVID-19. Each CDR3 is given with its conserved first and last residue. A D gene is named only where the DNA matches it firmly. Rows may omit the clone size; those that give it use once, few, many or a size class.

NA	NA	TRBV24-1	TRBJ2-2	TGTGCCACCAGTGATTCCGGACAGAACACCGGGGAGCTGTTTTTT	CATSDSGQNTGELFF
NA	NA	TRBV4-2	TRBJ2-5	TGTGCCAGCAGCCAAGATGCAGATTACCAAGAGACCCAGTACTTC	CASSQDADYQETQYF
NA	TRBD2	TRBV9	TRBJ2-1	TGTGCCAGCAGTCAAGAGACGCGGGCTAGCGGGAGAAATGAGCAGTTCTTC	CASSQETRASGRNEQFF
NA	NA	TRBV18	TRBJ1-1	TGTGCCAGCTCACCAAGCAGTAACAGGGCGGTGAACACTGAAGCTTTCTTT	CASSPSSNRAVNTEAFF
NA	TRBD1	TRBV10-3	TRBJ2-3	TGTGCCATCAGTGATCGACAGGGGGCTTCAGATACGCAGTATTTT	CAISDRQGASDTQYF
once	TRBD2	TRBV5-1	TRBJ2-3	TGCGCCAGCAGCTTGTGGACTAGCGCTCGCACAGATACGCAGTATTTT	CASSLWTSARTDTQYF
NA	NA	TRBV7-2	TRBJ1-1	TGTGCCAGCAGCTTAGGGCTCCACACTGAAGCTTTCTTT	CASSLGLHTEAFF
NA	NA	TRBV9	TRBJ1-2	TGTGCCAGCAGCTCAGGGGCAGCTAACTATGGCTACACCTTC	CASSSGAANYGYTF
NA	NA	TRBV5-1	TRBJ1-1	TGCGCCAGCAGCCCAAGCGGGGGGCTGACTGAAGCTTTCTTT	CASSPSGGLTEAFF
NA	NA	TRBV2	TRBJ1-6	TGTGCCAGCGGGCAGGGAAATTCACCCCTCCACTTT	CASGQGNSPLHF
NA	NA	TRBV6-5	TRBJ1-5	TGTGCCAGCAGACCCGACAGGAAGGGTCAGCCCCAGCATTTT	CASRPDRKGQPQHF
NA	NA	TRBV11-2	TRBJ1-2	TGTGCCAGCAGCTTAGTAGGGACTGGGGGTTCGGTAACTATGGGCTACACCTTC	CASSLVGTGGSVTMGYTF
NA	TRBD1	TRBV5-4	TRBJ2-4	TGTGCCAGCAGCTCCGCCGGGACAGGGGAAAACATTCAGTACTTC	CASSSAGTGENIQYF
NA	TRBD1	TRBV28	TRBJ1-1	TGTGCCAGCAGTCCGTCGACAGGGATGATGAACACTGAAGCTTTCTTT	CASSPSTGMMNTEAFF
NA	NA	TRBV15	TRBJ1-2	TGTGCCACCAGCAGAGATTTTGACAGGTATTATGGCTACACCTTC	CATSRDFDRYYGYTF
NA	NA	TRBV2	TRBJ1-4	TGTGCCAGCACCGGGGGGGTGACAACTAATGAAAAACTGTTTTTT	CASTGGVTTNEKLFF
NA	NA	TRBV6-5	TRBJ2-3	TGTGCCAGCAGTTACTTCCGGGGCACAGATACGCAGTATTTT	CASSYFRGTDTQYF
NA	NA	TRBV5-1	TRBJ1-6	TGCGCCAGCAGCGGACTGGACAGTACACCCCTCCACTTT	CASSGLDSTPLHF
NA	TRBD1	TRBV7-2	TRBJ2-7	TGTGCCAGCAGCTTAGTAGGCACAGGGGACGAGCAGTACTTC	CASSLVGTGDEQYF
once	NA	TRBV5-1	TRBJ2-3	TGCGCCAGCAGCCCATATGGGCGGAAGGAGGCAGATACGCAGTATTTT	CASSPYGRKEADTQYF
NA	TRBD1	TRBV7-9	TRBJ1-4	TGTGCCAGCAGCTCTGACAGGGTGTATAGTGAAAAACTGTTTTTT	CASSSDRVYSEKLFF
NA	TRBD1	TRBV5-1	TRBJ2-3	TGCGCCAGCAGCTCGGGGACAGGGTATCTCGTAGATACGCAGTATTTT	CASSSGTGYLVDTQYF
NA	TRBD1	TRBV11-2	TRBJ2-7	TGTGCCAGCAGCTTAGGGGACAGGGCGGAAGAGCAGTACTTC	CASSLGDRAEEQYF
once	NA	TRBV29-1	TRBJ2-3	TGCAGCGTTGAAGATTATTGGACTAGCACAGATACGCAGTATTTT	CSVEDYWTSTDTQYF
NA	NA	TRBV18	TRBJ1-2	TGTGCCAGCTCACCAGGGGAGGGCAGCTATGGCTACACCTTC	CASSPGEGSYGYTF
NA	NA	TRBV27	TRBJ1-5	TGTGCCAGCAGTTTTTGGGCAGGAGGGGATCAGCCCCAGCATTTT	CASSFWAGGDQPQHF
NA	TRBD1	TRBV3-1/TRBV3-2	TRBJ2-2	TGTGCCAGCAGACTGGACAGGGGTCGTGGCGGGGAGCTGTTTTTT	CASRLDRGRGGELFF
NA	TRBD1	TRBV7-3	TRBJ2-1	TGTGCCAGCAGCTCAGGGGGAATTAATAATGAGCAGTTCTTC	CASSSGGINNEQFF
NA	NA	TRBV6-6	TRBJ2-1	TGTGCCAGCAGTCACCGGGTAGAGAGACGGTTCTTC	CASSHRVERRFF
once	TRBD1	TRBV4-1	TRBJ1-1	TGCGCCAGCAGCCAGGTGGGTACCGCGGGACAGGGGGCCGGCAAGGGCTTCTTT	CASSQVGTAGQGAGKGFF
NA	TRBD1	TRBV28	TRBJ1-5	TGTGCCAGCAGTCCGACAGGGGGTCGAATTAGCAATCAGCCCCAGCATTTT	CASSPTGGRISNQPQHF
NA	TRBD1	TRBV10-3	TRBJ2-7	TGTGCCATCAGCCAGGGACAGGACGAGCAGTACTTC	CAISQGQDEQYF
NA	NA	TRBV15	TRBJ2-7	TGTGCCACCAGCAGAGACCCTCAGGGTGACTCCTACGAGCAGTACTTC	CATSRDPQGDSYEQYF
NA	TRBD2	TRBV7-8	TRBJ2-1	TGTGCCAGCAGCTTGGGGACTAGCGGGAGGGCCGATGAGCAGTTCTTC	CASSLGTSGRADEQFF
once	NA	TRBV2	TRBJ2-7	TGTGCCAGCAGTGAAGACATTTACTCCTACGAGCAGTACTTC	CASSEDIYSYEQYF
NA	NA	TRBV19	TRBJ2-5	TGTGCCAGTAGTAGGCGGGGCACTGGCGAGACCCAGTACTTC	CASSRRGTGETQYF
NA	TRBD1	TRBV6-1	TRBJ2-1	TGTGCCAGCAGTGAATGGCCCCCGGGACAGGGTTACAATGAGCAGTTCTTC	CASSEWPPGQGYNEQFF
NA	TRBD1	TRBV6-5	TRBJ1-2	TGTGCCAGCAGTTACTCGATGGGACAGGGATTCGGCTACACCTTC	CASSYSMGQGFGYTF
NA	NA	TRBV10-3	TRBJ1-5	TGTGCCATCAGTGAGTCGGAGGGTCCTGGGATGTTGGCCCAGCATTTT	CAISESEGPGMLAQHF
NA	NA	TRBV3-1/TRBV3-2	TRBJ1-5	TGTGCCAGCAGCCCAGGGCATCAGCCCCAGCATTTT	CASSPGHQPQHF